This entry lists 12 T cell receptor beta chains sequenced from one sample in a study of cytomegalovirus exposure and HLA in healthy donors. Produced via immunoSEQ multiplex PCR; TCRdb's table is partial and in-frame only. The repertoire includes 76,000 or so clones, approximately 95% of them detected once, and 2% to 2.5% sits in the top ten. The specimen sequenced was PBMCs. These receptors were taken from a woman aged 18 to 35 in good health and CMV-seronegative.

In its sample, this clone was seen once. V is TRBV2 and J is TRBJ2-1; 7 bases fit TRBD2. The CDR3 sequence is 15 residues long. Per the germline V gene, CDR1 is SNHLY and CDR2 is FYNNEI. Unmatched junction bases numbered 5, after V lost 4 bases and J lost 2 bases. The CDR3 loop reads CASSVGGSAYNEQFF. CDR3 DNA: TGTGCCAGCAGTGTCGGCGGGAGCGCCTACAATGAGCAGTTCTTC.

V usage is TRBV19 and J usage is TRBJ1-5, with D uncertain. Germline CDR1 LNHDA, CDR2 SQIVND (reference sequence). Trimming shortened V by 7 bases and J by 2 bases, and 12 bases separated the two germline ends. The CDR3 length is 14 residues. The CDR3 spells CASIGELGNQPQHF. Here the CDR3 DNA reads TGTGCCAGTATTGGGGAGCTGGGCAATCAGCCCCAGCATTTT.

This chain connects TRBV19 to TRBJ1-1; no firm D call. Germline values: CDR1 LNHDA, CDR2 SQIVND (reference sequence). V was clipped by 8 bases and J by 4 bases, with 11 bases between them. The CDR3 consists of 12 residues. Here the CDR3 reads CASGEEGTEAFF. DNA for the CDR3: TGTGCCAGTGGGGAAGAGGGCACTGAAGCTTTCTTT.

The chain uses TRBV6-5 and TRBJ2-7, with a possible D match to TRBD1 (6 bases). V gave up 4 bases and J gave up 2 bases, with 15 bases separating them. The CDR3 sequence is 15 residues long. The germline CDR1 and CDR2 sequences are MNHEY and SVGAGI. CDR3: CASSFSGHGAYEQYF. The CDR3, as DNA: TGTGCCAGCAGTTTCTCGGGACACGGGGCCTACGAGCAGTACTTC.

Regarding this clone: At one end the junction does not follow the germline gene, possibly because of a read error. The sample contains more than one DNA sequence encoding this CDR3. The genes are TRBV28 and TRBJ1-5; 9 bases map to TRBD1. Per germline, CDR1 MDHEN and CDR2 SYDVKM. This CDR3 is 15 amino acids long. CDR3 protein: CASSGTGPRNQPQHF. CDR3 DNA sequence: TGTGCCAGCAGTGGGACAGGGCCGCGAAATCAGCCTCAGCATTTT. Combining the CDR3 with reference TRBV28 and TRBJ1-5 gives the whole variable domain DVKVTQSSRYLVKRTGEKVFLECVQDMDHENMFWYRQDPGLGLRLIYFSYDVKMKEKGDIPEGYSVSREKKERFSLILESASTNQTSMYLCASSGTGPRNQPQHFGDGTRLSIL.

This rearrangement joins TRBV5-3 to TRBJ1-2; D perhaps matches TRBD1 (6 bases). TRBV5-3 falls under the ORF class, with uncertain function. This CDR3 is 19 amino acids long. V lost 1 base to trimming and J lost 2 bases, with 24 bases between them. The CDR3 DNA reads as TGTGCCAGAAGCTTGCGGTGGCCAGGGGTACGGTGGTCGAACTATGGCTACACCTTC. Its protein product is CARSLRWPGVRWSNYGYTF.

J is TRBJ1-1 and V is TRBV4-2; 9 bases match TRBD1. The germline V gene has CDR1 LGHNA and CDR2 YNFKEQ. The V gene end was trimmed by 2 bases and the J gene end by 4 bases; junction bases not matched to a gene: 11. The CDR3 runs to 17 residues. CDR3 DNA: TGTGCCAGCAGCCAACACTACAGGGGGCTTTCGGGCACTGAAGCTTTCTTT. The encoded protein is CASSQHYRGLSGTEAFF.

The V call is TRBV19, the J call TRBJ1-5; tentatively, D is TRBD1 (5 bases). Trimming stripped 6 bases from V and 0 bases from J, with 21 bases between. This CDR3 contains 18 residues. The V gene's germline CDR1 is LNHDA and CDR2 SQIVND (reference sequence). CDR3 sequence: CASSLQPPWQGSNQPQHF. The CDR3 nucleotides read TGTGCCAGTAGCCTGCAACCCCCCTGGCAGGGTAGCAATCAGCCCCAGCATTTT.

This clone was recorded only once. The V and J genes are TRBV28 and TRBJ2-7; a weak D match, TRBD1 (7 bases). The CDR3 consists of 13 residues. The germline V gene encodes CDR1 MDHEN and CDR2 SYDVKM. V was pared by 2 bases and J by 12 bases, with 17 bases between. As DNA, the CDR3 is TGTGCCAGCAGTTTACACGACAGGGACTCGCCGTACTTC. Translating gives CASSLHDRDSPYF. Full variable domain (outside the CDR3, taken from reference TRBV28 and TRBJ2-7): DVKVTQSSRYLVKRTGEKVFLECVQDMDHENMFWYRQDPGLGLRLIYFSYDVKMKEKGDIPEGYSVSREKKERFSLILESASTNQTSMYLCASSLHDRDSPYFGPGTRLTVT.

This clone was found once. The chain carries TRBV7-6 and TRBJ2-7, with a possible D match to TRBD2 (6 bases). This CDR3 contains 14 residues. Trimming took off 2 bases at V and 0 bases at J, with 8 bases between the two ends. Germline CDR1 SGHVS, CDR2 FNYEAQ. The CDR3 sequence is CASSLLGGSYEQYF. In DNA form, the CDR3 reads TGTGCCAGCAGCTTATTGGGGGGCTCCTACGAGCAGTACTTC.

The chain recombines TRBV6-1 with TRBJ2-7; tentative D call: TRBD2 (5 bases). The CDR3 is made up of 11 amino acids. V gave up 5 bases and J gave up 6 bases, with 8 bases separating them. Germline CDR1 is MNHNS and CDR2 is SASEGT. The CDR3 here is CASSMSGEQYF. In DNA, the CDR3 is TGTGCCAGCAGTATGAGCGGCGAGCAGTACTTC.

The rearrangement joins TRBV4-1 to TRBJ1-1, with a weak D call TRBD1 (6 bases). The CDR3 has 16 amino acids. V was pared by 2 bases and J by 1 base, with 14 bases between. Germline CDR1 MGHRA, CDR2 YSYEKL. The CDR3, as DNA: TGCGCCAGCAGCCAACTTACTGACAGGCGGAACACTGAAGCTTTCTTT. Translation gives CASSQLTDRRNTEAFF.